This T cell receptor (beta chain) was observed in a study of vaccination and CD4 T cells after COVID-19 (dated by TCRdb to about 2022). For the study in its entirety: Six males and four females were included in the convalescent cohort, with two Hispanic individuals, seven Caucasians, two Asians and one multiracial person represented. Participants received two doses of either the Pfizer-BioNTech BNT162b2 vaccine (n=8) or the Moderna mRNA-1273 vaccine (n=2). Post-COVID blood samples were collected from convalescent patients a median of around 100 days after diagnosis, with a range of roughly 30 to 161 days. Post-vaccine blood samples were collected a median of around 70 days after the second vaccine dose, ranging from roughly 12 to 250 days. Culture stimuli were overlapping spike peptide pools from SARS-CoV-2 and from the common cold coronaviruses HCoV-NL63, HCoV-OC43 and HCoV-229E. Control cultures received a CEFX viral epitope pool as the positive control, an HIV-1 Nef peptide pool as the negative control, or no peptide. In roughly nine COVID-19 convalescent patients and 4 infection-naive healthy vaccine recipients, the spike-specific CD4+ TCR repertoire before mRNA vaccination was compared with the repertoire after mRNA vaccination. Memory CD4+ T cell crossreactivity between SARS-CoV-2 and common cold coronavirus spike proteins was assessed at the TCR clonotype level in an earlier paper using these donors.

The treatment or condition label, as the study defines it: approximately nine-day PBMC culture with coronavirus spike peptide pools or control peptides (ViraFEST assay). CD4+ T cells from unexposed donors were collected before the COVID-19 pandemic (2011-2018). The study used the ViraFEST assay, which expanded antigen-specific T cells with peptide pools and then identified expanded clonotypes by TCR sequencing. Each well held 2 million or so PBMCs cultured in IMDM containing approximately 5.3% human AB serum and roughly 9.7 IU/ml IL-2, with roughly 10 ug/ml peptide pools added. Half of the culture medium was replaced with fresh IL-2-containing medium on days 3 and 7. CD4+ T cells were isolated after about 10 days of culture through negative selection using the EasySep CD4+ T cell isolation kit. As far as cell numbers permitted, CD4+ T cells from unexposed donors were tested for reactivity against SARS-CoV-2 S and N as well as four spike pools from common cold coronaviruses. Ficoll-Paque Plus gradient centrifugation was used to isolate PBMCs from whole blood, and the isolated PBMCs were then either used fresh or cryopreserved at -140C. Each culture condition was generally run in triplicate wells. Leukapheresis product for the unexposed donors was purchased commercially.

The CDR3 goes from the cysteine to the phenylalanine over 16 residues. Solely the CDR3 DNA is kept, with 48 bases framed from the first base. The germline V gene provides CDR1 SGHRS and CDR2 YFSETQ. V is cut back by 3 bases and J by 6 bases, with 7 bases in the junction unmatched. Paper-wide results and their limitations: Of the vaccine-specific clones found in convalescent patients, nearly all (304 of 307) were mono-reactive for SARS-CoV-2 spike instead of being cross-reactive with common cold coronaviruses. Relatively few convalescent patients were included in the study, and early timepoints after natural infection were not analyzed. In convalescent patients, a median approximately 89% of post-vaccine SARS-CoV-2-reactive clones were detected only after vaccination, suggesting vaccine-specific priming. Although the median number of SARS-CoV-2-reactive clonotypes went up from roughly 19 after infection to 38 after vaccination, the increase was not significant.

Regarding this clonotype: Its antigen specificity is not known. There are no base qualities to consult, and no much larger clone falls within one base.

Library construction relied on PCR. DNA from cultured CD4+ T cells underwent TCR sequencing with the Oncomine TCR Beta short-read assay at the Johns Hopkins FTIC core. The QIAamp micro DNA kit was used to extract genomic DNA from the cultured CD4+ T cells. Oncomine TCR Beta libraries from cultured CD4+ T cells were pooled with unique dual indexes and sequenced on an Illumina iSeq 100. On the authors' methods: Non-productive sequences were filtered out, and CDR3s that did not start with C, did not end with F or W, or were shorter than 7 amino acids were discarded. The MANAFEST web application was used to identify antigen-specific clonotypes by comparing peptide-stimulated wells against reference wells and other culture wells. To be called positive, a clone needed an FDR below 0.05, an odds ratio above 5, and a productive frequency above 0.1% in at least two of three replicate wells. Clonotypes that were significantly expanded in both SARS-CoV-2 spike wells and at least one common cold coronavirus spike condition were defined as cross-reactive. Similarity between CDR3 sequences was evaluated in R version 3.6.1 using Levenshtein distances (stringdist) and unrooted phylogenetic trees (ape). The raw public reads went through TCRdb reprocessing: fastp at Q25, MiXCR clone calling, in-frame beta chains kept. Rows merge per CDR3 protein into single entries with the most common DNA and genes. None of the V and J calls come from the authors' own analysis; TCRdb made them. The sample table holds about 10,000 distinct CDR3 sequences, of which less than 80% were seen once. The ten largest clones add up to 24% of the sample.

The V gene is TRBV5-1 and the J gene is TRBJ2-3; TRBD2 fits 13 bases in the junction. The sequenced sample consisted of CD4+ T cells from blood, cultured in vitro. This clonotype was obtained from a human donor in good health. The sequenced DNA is TGCGCCAGCAGCTCGGGACTAGCGGGGCCGTTGGATACGCAGTATTTT. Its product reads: CASSSGLAGPLDTQYF.